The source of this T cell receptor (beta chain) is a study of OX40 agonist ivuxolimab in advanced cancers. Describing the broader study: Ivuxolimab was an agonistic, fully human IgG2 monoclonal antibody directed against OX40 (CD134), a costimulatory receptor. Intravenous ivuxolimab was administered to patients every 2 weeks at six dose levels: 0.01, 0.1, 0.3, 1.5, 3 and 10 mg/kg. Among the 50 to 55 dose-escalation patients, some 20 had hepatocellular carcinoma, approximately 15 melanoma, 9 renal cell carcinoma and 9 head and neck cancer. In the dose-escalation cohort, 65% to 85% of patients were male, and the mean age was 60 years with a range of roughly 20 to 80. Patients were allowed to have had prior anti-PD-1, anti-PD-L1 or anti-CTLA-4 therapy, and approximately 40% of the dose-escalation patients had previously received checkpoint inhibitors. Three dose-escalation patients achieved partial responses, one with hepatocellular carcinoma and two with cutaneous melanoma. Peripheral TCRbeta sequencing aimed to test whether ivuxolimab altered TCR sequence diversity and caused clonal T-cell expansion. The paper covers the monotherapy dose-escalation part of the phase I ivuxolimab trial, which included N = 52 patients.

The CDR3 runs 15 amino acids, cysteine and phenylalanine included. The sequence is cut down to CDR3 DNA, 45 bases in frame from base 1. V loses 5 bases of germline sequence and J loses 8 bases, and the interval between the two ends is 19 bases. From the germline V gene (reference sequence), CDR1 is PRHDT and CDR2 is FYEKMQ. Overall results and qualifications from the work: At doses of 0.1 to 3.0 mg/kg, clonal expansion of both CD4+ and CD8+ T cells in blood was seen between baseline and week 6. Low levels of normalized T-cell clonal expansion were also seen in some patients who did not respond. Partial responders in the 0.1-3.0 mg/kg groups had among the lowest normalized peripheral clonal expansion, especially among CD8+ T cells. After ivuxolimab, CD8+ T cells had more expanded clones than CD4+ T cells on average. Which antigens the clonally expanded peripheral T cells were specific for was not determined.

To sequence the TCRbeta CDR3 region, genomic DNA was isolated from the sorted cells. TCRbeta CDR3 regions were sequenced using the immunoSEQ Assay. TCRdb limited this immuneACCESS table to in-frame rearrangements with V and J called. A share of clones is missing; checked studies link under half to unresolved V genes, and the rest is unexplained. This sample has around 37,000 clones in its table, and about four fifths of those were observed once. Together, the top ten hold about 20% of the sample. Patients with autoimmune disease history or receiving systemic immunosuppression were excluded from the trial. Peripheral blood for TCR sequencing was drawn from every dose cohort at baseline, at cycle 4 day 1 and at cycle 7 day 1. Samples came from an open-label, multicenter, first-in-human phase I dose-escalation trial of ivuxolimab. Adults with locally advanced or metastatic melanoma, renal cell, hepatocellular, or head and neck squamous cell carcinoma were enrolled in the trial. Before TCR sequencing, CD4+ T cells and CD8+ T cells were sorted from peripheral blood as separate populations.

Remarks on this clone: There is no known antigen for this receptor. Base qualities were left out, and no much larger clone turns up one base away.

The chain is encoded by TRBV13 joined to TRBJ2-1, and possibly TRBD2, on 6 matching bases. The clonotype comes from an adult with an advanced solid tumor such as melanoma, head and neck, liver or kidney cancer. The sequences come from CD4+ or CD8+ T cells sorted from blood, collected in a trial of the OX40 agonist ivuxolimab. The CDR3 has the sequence CASSPPGTPRDEQFF. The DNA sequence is TGTGCCAGCAGCCCTCCCGGGACTCCGAGGGATGAGCAGTTCTTC.